These T cell receptor beta chains were read from a single sample in a study of graft-versus-host responses after intestinal transplantation. Antigens of these TCRs are unknown. Repertoires were generated with immunoSEQ multiplex PCR, while TCRdb's copy carries only in-frame clones and drops some. In the table there are about 88,000 clones, around 93% of which are singletons. The source material was unstimulated CD4+ T cells sorted from spleen or lymph node cells, sampled before transplant. The receptors were gathered from a human donor who was the organ donor for an intestinal transplant. The CDR3 runs from the conserved cysteine through the conserved F or W. D genes are given only for firm matches. Size values are once, few and many counts, or a class for expanded clones, and some rows have none.

j_call: TRBJ1-3; v_call: TRBV9; d_call: TRBD1; clone_size: NA; cdr3_aa: CASSVDQGATGNTIYF; cdr3_nt: TGTGCCAGCAGCGTAGATCAGGGGGCGACAGGAAACACCATATATTTT
j_call: TRBJ1-1; v_call: TRBV11-2; d_call: TRBD1; clone_size: NA; cdr3_aa: CASSLDRGQGAPLGTEAFF; cdr3_nt: TGTGCCAGCAGCTTAGATCGGGGACAGGGGGCACCGCTGGGCACTGAAGCTTTCTTT
j_call: TRBJ1-5; v_call: TRBV1; d_call: NA; clone_size: NA; cdr3_aa: CTSSQDLRTLAQHF; cdr3_nt: TGCACCAGCAGCCAAGATCTAAGAACCCTTGCCCAGCATTTT
j_call: TRBJ1-4; v_call: TRBV19; d_call: TRBD1; clone_size: NA; cdr3_aa: CASSMVGQGNEKLFF; cdr3_nt: TGTGCCAGTAGTATGGTCGGACAGGGGAATGAAAAACTGTTTTTT
j_call: TRBJ2-7; v_call: TRBV28; d_call: TRBD1; clone_size: NA; cdr3_aa: CASSSPGTGLNEQYF; cdr3_nt: TGTGCCAGCAGTTCTCCCGGGACAGGGCTTAACGAGCAGTACTTC
j_call: TRBJ1-2; v_call: TRBV6-1; d_call: TRBD1; clone_size: NA; cdr3_aa: CASSDRDRGHGYTF; cdr3_nt: TGTGCCAGCAGTGACCGGGACAGGGGGCATGGCTACACCTTC
j_call: TRBJ1-2; v_call: TRBV7-9; d_call: NA; clone_size: NA; cdr3_aa: CASSAGRTNYGYTF; cdr3_nt: TGTGCCAGCAGCGCGGGACGGACCAACTATGGCTACACCTTC
j_call: TRBJ2-4; v_call: TRBV28; d_call: NA; clone_size: NA; cdr3_aa: CASSFFRTDPTRPLAKNIQYF; cdr3_nt: TGTGCCAGCAGTTTTTTCCGCACAGATCCTACCCGGCCTTTAGCCAAAAACATTCAGTACTTC
j_call: TRBJ1-2; v_call: TRBV19; d_call: NA; clone_size: NA; cdr3_aa: CASGGFYGYTF; cdr3_nt: TGTGCCAGTGGGGGCTTCTATGGCTACACCTTC
j_call: TRBJ2-7; v_call: TRBV5-6; d_call: NA; clone_size: NA; cdr3_aa: CASSSLAKPSEQYF; cdr3_nt: TGTGCCAGCAGCTCTCTCGCGAAGCCTTCCGAGCAGTACTTC
j_call: TRBJ1-2; v_call: TRBV20-1; d_call: NA; clone_size: NA; cdr3_aa: CSATRQRGYTF; cdr3_nt: TGCAGTGCTACTCGCCAGAGGGGCTACACCTTC
j_call: TRBJ1-1; v_call: TRBV29-1; d_call: NA; clone_size: NA; cdr3_aa: CSVAAGAEAAFF; cdr3_nt: TGCAGCGTTGCTGCGGGCGCAGAGGCCGCTTTCTTT
j_call: TRBJ1-2; v_call: TRBV5-1; d_call: NA; clone_size: once; cdr3_aa: CASSWGANYGYTF; cdr3_nt: TGCGCCAGCAGCTGGGGGGCTAACTATGGCTACACCTTC
j_call: TRBJ2-2; v_call: TRBV9; d_call: TRBD1; clone_size: NA; cdr3_aa: CASSPRDREGTGELFF; cdr3_nt: TGTGCCAGCAGCCCCCGGGACAGGGAGGGCACCGGGGAGCTGTTTTTT
j_call: TRBJ1-1; v_call: TRBV2; d_call: NA; clone_size: once; cdr3_aa: CASLFQGGRAEAFF; cdr3_nt: TGTGCCAGCCTATTTCAGGGCGGGAGGGCTGAAGCTTTCTTT
j_call: TRBJ1-1; v_call: TRBV5-1; d_call: NA; clone_size: NA; cdr3_aa: CASSFDLPGTEAFF; cdr3_nt: TGCGCCAGCAGCTTCGATCTCCCCGGGACTGAAGCTTTCTTT
j_call: TRBJ2-7; v_call: TRBV7-2; d_call: TRBD2; clone_size: NA; cdr3_aa: CASSSGLAGLYEQYF; cdr3_nt: TGTGCCAGCAGTTCAGGACTAGCGGGACTTTACGAGCAGTACTTC
j_call: TRBJ2-1; v_call: TRBV5-6; d_call: NA; clone_size: NA; cdr3_aa: CASSALAWYNEQFF; cdr3_nt: TGTGCCAGCAGCGCGCTCGCTTGGTACAATGAGCAGTTCTTC
j_call: TRBJ2-3; v_call: TRBV27; d_call: NA; clone_size: once; cdr3_aa: CASSMTPPRQRSTDTQYF; cdr3_nt: TGTGCCAGCAGTATGACCCCCCCGCGGCAGCGGAGCACAGATACGCAGTATTTT
j_call: TRBJ2-1; v_call: TRBV19; d_call: NA; clone_size: NA; cdr3_aa: CASSIPSSYNEQFF; cdr3_nt: TGTGCCAGTAGTATCCCTAGCTCCTACAATGAGCAGTTCTTC
j_call: TRBJ1-2; v_call: TRBV6-6; d_call: NA; clone_size: NA; cdr3_aa: CASSYEGEGYTF; cdr3_nt: TGTGCCAGCAGTTACGAGGGGGAAGGCTACACCTTC
j_call: TRBJ2-2; v_call: TRBV4-2; d_call: TRBD2; clone_size: NA; cdr3_aa: CASSRPRLAGRPGELFF; cdr3_nt: TGTGCCAGCAGCCGTCCGAGACTAGCGGGACGCCCCGGGGAGCTGTTTTTT
j_call: TRBJ2-7; v_call: TRBV19; d_call: NA; clone_size: NA; cdr3_aa: CASSIRAARILPYEQYF; cdr3_nt: TGTGCCAGTAGTATCCGTGCGGCCCGAATTCTTCCCTACGAGCAGTACTTC
j_call: TRBJ1-1; v_call: TRBV10-3; d_call: TRBD1; clone_size: NA; cdr3_aa: CAISDSPVGQADTEAFF; cdr3_nt: TGTGCCATCAGTGACTCCCCCGTGGGACAGGCGGACACTGAAGCTTTCTTT
j_call: TRBJ2-7; v_call: TRBV7-9; d_call: NA; clone_size: NA; cdr3_aa: CASQIGGAYEQYF; cdr3_nt: TGTGCCAGCCAGATAGGGGGGGCCTACGAGCAGTACTTC
j_call: TRBJ2-1; v_call: TRBV7-3; d_call: NA; clone_size: NA; cdr3_aa: CASSRRDSGYNEQFF; cdr3_nt: TGTGCCAGCAGCCGCCGGGACAGCGGGTACAATGAGCAGTTCTTC
j_call: TRBJ1-5; v_call: TRBV29-1; d_call: NA; clone_size: NA; cdr3_aa: CSVEAGSNQPQHF; cdr3_nt: TGCAGCGTTGAAGCAGGGAGCAATCAGCCCCAGCATTTT
j_call: TRBJ2-2; v_call: TRBV19; d_call: TRBD1; clone_size: NA; cdr3_aa: CASSRTGTAGELFF; cdr3_nt: TGTGCCAGTAGTAGGACAGGGACGGCCGGGGAGCTGTTTTTT